This T cell receptor beta chain was captured by sequencing in a study of shared clonotypes between healthy human individuals. Assay: immunoSEQ multiplex PCR; the TCRdb copy retains only in-frame clones and omits some. The sample includes roughly 660,000 clones, about 90% of them seen just once. V shed 6 bases and J 1 base; nucleotides not matched to a gene: 6. The CDR3 spans 14 residues. The germline V gene has CDR1 SQVTM and CDR2 ANQGSEA. This TCR was sampled from a man aged 18 to 29 in good health. Some clones in this sample may be carry-over from other donors' samples. V and J are TRBV29-1 and TRBJ2-3; TRBD1 matches at 8 bases. The sequencing sample was made of memory CD8+ T cells from PBMCs. As to subset: CD45RO+ cells pooled with CCR7-negative TemRA cells. The CDR3 sequence: CSVKPGQGTDTQYF. The DNA of the CDR3 is TGCAGCGTAAAACCGGGACAGGGCACAGATACGCAGTATTTT.